The 18 T cell receptor beta chains below all came from one sample that was sequenced in a study of identical twins. MiXCR was run by TCRdb on the 5' RACE reads, yielding one entry per CDR3 protein. The table includes 300,000 to 400,000 distinct CDR3 sequences, around 12% detected once. This sample was shared with a second study, whose subject was yellow fever vaccine responses in identical twins.

Sequenced sample: CD8+ T cells sorted from blood. These receptor sequences come from a woman younger than 35 in good health.

This clonotype has only a few counts. The rearrangement uses TRBV5-1 and TRBJ2-7, with 8 bases identical to TRBD1. CDR1 is SGHRS, CDR2 YFSETQ, per germline. With V trimmed by 1 base and J by 5 bases, 8 bases remained unmatched. The length of the CDR3 is 15 residues. CDR3 DNA sequence: TGCGCCAGCAGCTTGCGGGCGGACAGGGTAAACGAGCAGTACTTC. Protein sequence: CASSLRADRVNEQYF.

The gene calls are TRBV5-5 and TRBJ2-2; possibly TRBD2 for D (5 bases). The CDR3 runs to 14 residues. Germline V gene data show CDR1 as SGHKS and CDR2 as YYEKEE (reference sequence). Trimming took off 5 bases at V and 6 bases at J, with 14 bases between the two ends. DNA of the CDR3: TGTGCCAGCAGTTTAGGGCCCGGGGCCGGGGAGCTGTTTTTT. This sequence encodes CASSLGPGAGELFF. Complete variable domain (other parts from reference TRBV5-5 and TRBJ2-2): DAGVTQSPTHLIKTRGQQVTLRCSPISGHKSVSWYQQVLGQGPQFIFQYYEKEERGRGNFPDRFSARQFPNYSSELNVNALLLGDSALYLCASSLGPGAGELFFGEGSRLTVL.

In its sample, this clonotype was seen a few times. The chain has TRBV20-1 and TRBJ2-5, with 10 bases identical to TRBD2. The V and J ends lost 1 base and 2 bases, in that order; junction bases with no gene match: 16. This CDR3 comprises 19 residues. CDR1 is DFQATT, CDR2 SNEGSKA, per germline (reference sequence). CDR3 coding DNA: TGCAGTGCTAGAGTAGCGGGAGGTAACCTATATTACACTCAAGAGACCCAGTACTTC. Protein: CSARVAGGNLYYTQETQYF.

This clonotype was detected many times. CDR3 loop: CASSTTGSYEQYF. The CDR3 region has the DNA TGCGCCAGCAGCACAACAGGGTCCTACGAGCAGTACTTC. J is TRBJ2-7 and V is TRBV4-1; tentative D call: TRBD1 (6 bases). Trimming removed 5 bases at V and 1 base at J, with 9 bases between. CDR1 and CDR2 from the germline V gene are MGHRA and YSYEKL. The CDR3 covers 13 residues.

This clonotype was recorded a few times. This rearrangement joins TRBV4-1 to TRBJ2-2; no clear D gene. The CDR3 runs 15 residues. V was cut by 1 base and J by 2 bases, with 8 bases left in between. Germline V gives CDR1 MGHRA, CDR2 YSYEKL. CDR3: CASSQGTLNTGELFF. The CDR3 nucleotides are TGCGCCAGCAGCCAAGGTACACTTAACACCGGGGAGCTGTTTTTT.

This clonotype has at least ten counts. The rearrangement joins TRBV29-1 to TRBJ2-7; the D is unclear. V dropped 4 bases and J dropped 0 bases, with 7 bases sitting between them. The CDR3 is 12 residues long. Germline V CDR1 and CDR2: SQVTM, ANQGSEA. DNA for the CDR3: TGCAGCGTTGGACGGGCCTCCTACGAGCAGTACTTC. This encodes CSVGRASYEQYF.

This clonotype was detected only a few times. The V call is TRBV14, the J call TRBJ2-1; tentatively, D is TRBD2 (5 bases). CDR1 and CDR2 (germline): SGHDN, FVKESK. The ends were cut back, 1 base at V and 8 bases at J, with 12 bases in the middle. The CDR3 runs to 14 residues. DNA for the CDR3: TGTGCCAGCAGCCAAGGAGGTTACGGGGATGAGCAGTTCTTC. Amino acid sequence: CASSQGGYGDEQFF.

This clonotype has a handful of counts. V usage is TRBV6-5 and J usage is TRBJ1-1, with a weak D call TRBD1 (6 bases). CDR3 length: 14 residues. Deletions cut 3 bases from V and 1 base from J, with 9 bases between. Looked up from germline, CDR1 is MNHEY and CDR2 is SVGAGI. In nucleotides, the CDR3 is TGTGCCAGCAGTTATCAGGGGACGAACACTGAAGCTTTCTTT. Translation: CASSYQGTNTEAFF.

The genes are TRBV27 and TRBJ2-1, with TRBD1 identical over 10 bases. Losses at the gene ends were 1 base for V and 8 bases for J; bases not matched to a gene: 11. The CDR3 has 17 amino acids. Germline V gene data show CDR1 as MNHEY and CDR2 as SMNVEV (reference sequence). The CDR3 loop is CASSLWGRGQGFDEQFF. The CDR3 bases are TGTGCCAGCAGTTTATGGGGGAGGGGACAGGGGTTCGATGAGCAGTTCTTC.

This clonotype was seen at least ten times. The gene calls are TRBV12-3 or TRBV12-4 and TRBJ2-3, with a possible D match to TRBD1 (6 bases). The CDR3 is made up of 13 amino acids. V dropped 8 bases and J dropped 2 bases, with 11 bases sitting between them. CDR3 in amino acids: CASCRGPTDTQYF. CDR3 bases: TGTGCCAGCTGCAGGGGCCCCACAGATACGCAGTATTTT.

CDR3 sequence (DNA): TGCGCCAGCAGCCAAGATTGGGGGGGGCGGGATGAGCAGTTCTTC. Amino acids: CASSQDWGGRDEQFF. The genes are TRBV4-1 and TRBJ2-1; tentative D call: TRBD2 (7 bases). The V and J ends lost 0 bases and 8 bases respectively, with 14 bases between them. This CDR3 has 15 residues. Germline loops: CDR1 MGHRA, CDR2 YSYEKL.

The V and J genes are TRBV6-4 and TRBJ2-3; TRBD2 agrees at 12 bases. The ends lost 5 bases at V and 2 bases at J; junction bases unmatched: 5. The germline CDR1 and CDR2 sequences are MRHNA and SNTAGT. The CDR3 contains 16 residues. The CDR3 bases are TGTGCCAGCAGTCAAACTAGCGGGGGGACCACAGATACGCAGTATTTT. It encodes CASSQTSGGTTDTQYF.

This clonotype was seen a handful of times. V gene TRBV28 combines with J gene TRBJ2-7, with D unclear. Trimming cost V 0 bases and J 0 bases, with 9 bases left between them. In germline, CDR1 is MDHEN, CDR2 SYDVKM. The CDR3 has 15 residues. This chain's CDR3 is CASSLWAESSYEQYF. The CDR3 region has the DNA TGTGCCAGCAGTTTATGGGCAGAAAGCTCCTACGAGCAGTACTTC.

This clonotype was seen ten or more times. The chain uses TRBV12-3 or TRBV12-4 and TRBJ2-1; the D gene is possibly TRBD2 (6 bases). Deletions cut 3 bases from V and 5 bases from J, with 14 bases between. This CDR3 has 15 residues. CDR3 DNA sequence: TGTGCCAGCAGTTTTACGGTAGCGGTAAACAATGAGCAGTTCTTC. It specifies CASSFTVAVNNEQFF.

The chain is built from TRBV12-3 or TRBV12-4 and TRBJ1-2; 10 nucleotides align to TRBD1. The CDR3 contains 15 residues. Losses at the gene ends were 5 bases for V and 5 bases for J; bases not matched to a gene: 8. CDR3 protein: CASSVPGQGIYGYTF. The CDR3 DNA reads TGTGCCAGCAGTGTACCGGGACAGGGGATTTATGGCTACACCTTC.

The V and J genes are TRBV7-9 and TRBJ2-5, with D maybe TRBD1 (6 bases). The V and J ends lost 3 bases and 5 bases respectively, with 16 bases between them. The CDR3 consists of 15 residues. Germline loops: CDR1 SEHNR, CDR2 FQNEAQ (reference sequence). The CDR3 spells CASSLAMGATETQYF. The CDR3 DNA reads as TGTGCCAGCAGCTTGGCGATGGGGGCGACGGAGACCCAGTACTTC.

This clonotype was detected only a few times. The chain carries TRBV12-3 or TRBV12-4 and TRBJ2-3; perhaps TRBD2 as D (5 bases). Trimming stripped 1 base from V and 2 bases from J, with 13 bases between. This CDR3 has 16 amino acids. CDR3 residues: CASSLVVGLDTDTQYF. The CDR3 coding sequence is TGTGCCAGCAGTTTAGTCGTCGGACTTGACACAGATACGCAGTATTTT.

This clonotype has a count of ten or more. The genes are TRBV7-9 and TRBJ2-7, with unresolved D. Germline V CDR1 and CDR2: SEHNR, FQNEAQ (reference sequence). The V end was cut by 7 bases, the J end by 6 bases, with 13 bases between. CDR3 length equals 12 residues. CDR3 DNA sequence: TGTGCCAGCACCACTGTCGTGGGCGAGCAGTACTTC. It encodes CASTTVVGEQYF.